A single sample gave rise to the 2 T cell receptor beta chains below, sequenced in a study of blood T cells in healthy people across ages. The second PCR ran about 6 to 12 cycles with a sample-barcoded 5' primer and J-beta primers. TCRdb itself ran the 5' RACE reads through MiXCR, one entry per CDR3 protein. The sample has some 1.1 million distinct CDR3 sequences, more than 30% seen once. Source material: blood. The source is a man younger than 35 in good health.

This clonotype was observed a few times. Being one base from a much bigger clone, this may be a read error. This rearrangement joins TRBV12-3 or TRBV12-4 to TRBJ1-2; 12 bases are a match to TRBD1. V shed 3 bases, J shed 5 bases, and the junction held 16 bases outside the gene matches. The CDR3 sequence is 19 residues long. The CDR3 loop reads CASSFVPSGQGARMYGYTF. The CDR3 region has the DNA TGTGCCAGCAGTTTTGTGCCCTCGGGACAGGGGGCGAGGATGTATGGCTACACCTTC.

With respect to this clonotype: This may arise from a read error, as a much more abundant clone is one base away. The rearrangement uses TRBV11-2 and TRBJ2-5; D gene ambiguous. The length of the CDR3 is 13 residues. Germline CDR1 reads SGHAT; CDR2 reads FQNNGV. In DNA, the CDR3 is TGTGCCAGCAGCGCAGAGTACCAAGAGGCCCAGTACTTC. The encoded protein is CASSAEYQEAQYF. Filled out from reference TRBV11-2 and TRBJ2-5, the complete variable domain reads EAGVAQSPRYKIIEKRQSVAFWCNPISGHATLYWYQQILGQGPKLLIQFQNNGVVDDSQLPKDRFSAERLKGVDSTLKIQPAKLEDSAVYLCASSAEYQEAQYFGPGTRLLVL.